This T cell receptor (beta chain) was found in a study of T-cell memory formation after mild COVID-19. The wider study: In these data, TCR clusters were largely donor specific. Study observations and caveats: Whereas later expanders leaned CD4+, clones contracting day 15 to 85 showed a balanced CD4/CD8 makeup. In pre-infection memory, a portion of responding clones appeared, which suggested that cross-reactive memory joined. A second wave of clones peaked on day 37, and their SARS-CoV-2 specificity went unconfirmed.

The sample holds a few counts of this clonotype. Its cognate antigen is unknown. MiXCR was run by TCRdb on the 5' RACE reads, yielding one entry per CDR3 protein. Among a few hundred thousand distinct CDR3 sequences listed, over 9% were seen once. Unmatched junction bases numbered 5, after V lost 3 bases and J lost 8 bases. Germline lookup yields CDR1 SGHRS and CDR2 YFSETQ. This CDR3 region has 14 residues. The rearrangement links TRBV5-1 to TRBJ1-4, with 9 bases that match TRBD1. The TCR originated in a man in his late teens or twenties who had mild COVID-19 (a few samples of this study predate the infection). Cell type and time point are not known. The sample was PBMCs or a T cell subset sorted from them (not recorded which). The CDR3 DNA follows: TGCGCCAGCAGCTCGGGACAGGGTGACGAAAAACTGTTTTTT. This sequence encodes CASSSGQGDEKLFF.